This TCR beta chain was obtained from a study of blood T cell repertoires in COVID-19. Study in general: PBMCs, B-cell-depleted T cells, or T cells provided the cDNA or gDNA that made up the material.

Enrollment of patients from Seattle took place during active infection, with longitudinal follow-up. This CDR3 comprises 15 residues. V dropped 10 bases and J dropped 4; count of bases not matched to a gene: 7. Germline-derived CDR1 and CDR2 are SGHTA and FQGNSA. In the original workflow: Amplification with reference gene primers provided the estimates of nucleated cell counts. The method was immunoSEQ multiplex PCR; TCRdb's version includes in-frame clones alone and lacks a portion of them. The V and J calls and the clone size are those of that table, but D and trimming were determined from the DNA. This table has hundreds of thousands of clones, nearly 90% appearing once.

The sample taken for sequencing was peripheral blood. This chain uses TRBV7-2 with TRBJ2-1; 13 positions match TRBD2. The TCR was taken from a woman between 40 and 50 years old with COVID-19, enrolled during active disease. CDR3 sequence (DNA): TGTGCCATCCAACTAGCGGGAGGGCCATACAATGAGCAGTTCTTC. As protein: CAIQLAGGPYNEQFF.